This record looks at one T cell receptor (beta chain) sequence and its context. Its antigen is not known. This sample was taken from a study of blood T cells in healthy people across ages. Study observations and caveats: Age advanced and TCR beta diversity per million T cells fell, roughly linearly.

From germline, CDR1 is SGHTA and CDR2 FQGTGA. Trimming took off 0 bases at V and 4 bases at J, with 6 bases between the two ends. The CDR3 runs to 14 residues. A second PCR, run for roughly 7 to 12 cycles, used a sample-barcoded 5' primer plus a J-beta primer mix. Via MiXCR, TCRdb re-called the 5' RACE reads, giving one row per CDR3 protein. The sample includes more than 900,000 distinct CDR3 sequences, less than 25% seen only once; the top ten take about 0.8%. These data were also filed under a second study, of T cells of mothers and their children.

Sequenced sample: blood. The TCR sequence derives from a girl aged 2-10 years in good health. The rearrangement links TRBV7-3 to TRBJ2-2; no clear D. CDR3 nucleotides: TGTGCCAGCAGCTTAACCCCGACCACCGGGGAGCTGTTTTTT. Encoded protein: CASSLTPTTGELFF.